This is a list of T cell receptor beta chains from one sample in a study of blood T cell repertoires in COVID-19. Profiling relied on immunoSEQ multiplex PCR, and the TCRdb table lists in-frame clones only, not all of them. Of 250,000 to 350,000 clones listed, approximately 88% are singletons. Sequenced: peripheral blood. The source is a woman aged 25 to 39 who had recovered from COVID-19. Each CDR3 is given with its conserved first and last residue. A D gene is named only where the DNA matches it firmly. The size field is filled for only some rows; it gives once, few, many or a size class.

abundance: .; d_gene: TRBD1; j_gene: TRBJ1-1; v_gene: TRBV18; CDR3aa: CASSATGTVTEAFF; CDR3nt: TGTGCCAGCTCAGCTACCGGGACAGTGACTGAAGCTTTCTTT
abundance: .; d_gene: TRBD2; j_gene: TRBJ2-7; v_gene: TRBV28; CDR3aa: CATSAGVAPYYEQYF; CDR3nt: TGTGCCACCAGTGCGGGAGTAGCGCCTTACTACGAGCAGTACTTC
abundance: .; d_gene: TRBD2; j_gene: TRBJ2-3; v_gene: TRBV7-8; CDR3aa: CASSLGRLAGRSSTDTQYF; CDR3nt: TGTGCCAGCAGCTTAGGAAGACTAGCGGGGAGGTCTAGCACAGATACGCAGTATTTT
abundance: .; d_gene: TRBD2; j_gene: TRBJ2-5; v_gene: TRBV4-2; CDR3aa: CASSQTSGEETQYF; CDR3nt: TGTGCCAGCAGCCAGACTAGCGGGGAAGAGACCCAGTACTTC
abundance: once; d_gene: TRBD1; j_gene: TRBJ1-1; v_gene: TRBV6-5; CDR3aa: CASRDRGLTEAFF; CDR3nt: TGTGCCAGCAGGGACAGGGGGTTGACTGAAGCTTTCTTT
abundance: .; d_gene: TRBD2; j_gene: TRBJ2-1; v_gene: TRBV7-3; CDR3aa: CASSLGPILAGSEQFF; CDR3nt: TGTGCCAGCAGCTTGGGGCCAATACTAGCGGGGAGCGAGCAGTTCTTC
abundance: .; d_gene: TRBD1; j_gene: TRBJ1-3; v_gene: TRBV5-1; CDR3aa: CASSLEPLTGTLSGNTIYF; CDR3nt: TGCGCCAGCAGCTTGGAGCCCTTGACAGGGACGCTCTCTGGAAACACCATATATTTT
abundance: .; d_gene: .; j_gene: TRBJ2-3; v_gene: TRBV19; CDR3aa: CASTSLGGGADTQYF; CDR3nt: TGTGCCAGTACCTCCTTGGGAGGGGGTGCAGATACGCAGTATTTT
abundance: few; d_gene: TRBD1; j_gene: TRBJ1-4; v_gene: TRBV5-4; CDR3aa: CASSSDRGDEKLFF; CDR3nt: TGTGCCAGCAGCTCTGACAGGGGCGACGAAAAACTGTTTTTT
abundance: few; d_gene: TRBD2; j_gene: TRBJ2-1; v_gene: TRBV7-2; CDR3aa: CASSLRTSGGAANEQFF; CDR3nt: TGTGCCAGCAGCCTGAGGACTAGCGGGGGGGCAGCCAATGAGCAGTTCTTC
abundance: .; d_gene: .; j_gene: TRBJ2-7; v_gene: TRBV1; CDR3aa: CTSSPQRDCSYEQYF; CDR3nt: TGCACCAGCAGCCCGCAACGGGACTGCTCCTACGAGCAGTACTTC
abundance: .; d_gene: TRBD1; j_gene: TRBJ1-2; v_gene: TRBV27; CDR3aa: CASSLSPRTGGNYGYTF; CDR3nt: TGTGCCAGCAGTTTATCCCCTCGGACAGGGGGGAACTATGGCTACACCTTC
abundance: .; d_gene: .; j_gene: TRBJ1-3; v_gene: TRBV28; CDR3aa: CASSFGAGRWRNTIYF; CDR3nt: TGTGCCAGCAGTTTTGGGGCAGGCCGCTGGAGAAACACCATATATTTT
abundance: medium-sized; d_gene: TRBD2; j_gene: TRBJ2-3; v_gene: TRBV6-4; CDR3aa: CASSDSRGGTDTQYF; CDR3nt: TGTGCCAGCAGTGACTCGCGGGGGGGCACAGATACGCAGTATTTT
abundance: many; d_gene: TRBD1; j_gene: TRBJ2-5; v_gene: TRBV19; CDR3aa: CATRTGLNRGETQYF; CDR3nt: TGTGCCACCCGGACAGGGCTCAATAGAGGGGAGACCCAGTACTTC